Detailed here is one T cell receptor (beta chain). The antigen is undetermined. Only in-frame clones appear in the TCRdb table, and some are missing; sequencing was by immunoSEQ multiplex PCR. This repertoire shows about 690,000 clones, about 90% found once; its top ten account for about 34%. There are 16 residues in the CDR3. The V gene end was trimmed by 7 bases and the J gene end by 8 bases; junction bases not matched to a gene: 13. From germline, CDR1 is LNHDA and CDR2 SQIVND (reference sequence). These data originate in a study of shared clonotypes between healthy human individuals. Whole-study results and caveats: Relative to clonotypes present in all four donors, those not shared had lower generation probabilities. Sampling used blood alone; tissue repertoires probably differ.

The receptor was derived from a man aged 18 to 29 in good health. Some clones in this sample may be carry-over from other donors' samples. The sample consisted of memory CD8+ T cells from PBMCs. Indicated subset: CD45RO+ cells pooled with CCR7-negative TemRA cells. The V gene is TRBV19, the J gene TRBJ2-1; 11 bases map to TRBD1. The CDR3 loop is CASTVLGTGGFYEQFF. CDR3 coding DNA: TGTGCCAGTACCGTCCTCGGGACAGGGGGTTTCTATGAGCAGTTCTTC.